A single sample is the source of the 9 T cell receptor beta chains below, sequenced in a study of blood T cells in healthy people across ages. Next came a second PCR, run for about 6 to 11 cycles, which used a sample-barcoded 5' primer along with a J-beta primer mix. TCRdb called the 5' RACE reads again in MiXCR, with one record for every CDR3 protein. Here the sample spans 780,000 or so distinct CDR3 sequences, approximately 53% being singletons. Input material: blood. The receptors stem from an elderly man in good health.

The chain joins TRBV20-1 to TRBJ2-1; 10 nucleotides line up with TRBD1. CDR3 length equals 14 residues. The V gene's germline CDR1 is DFQATT and CDR2 SNEGSKA (reference sequence). Trimming took 6 bases from V and 7 from J; bases not matched to a gene: 9. CDR3 loop: CSAGGGTGVNEQFF. CDR3 bases: TGCAGTGCCGGGGGCGGGACAGGGGTTAATGAGCAGTTCTTC.

This clonotype has a handful of counts. The chain is built from TRBV20-1 and TRBJ1-2, with D possibly matching TRBD1 (5 bases). The CDR3 sequence is 12 residues long. Per the germline V gene, CDR1 is DFQATT and CDR2 is SNEGSKA (reference sequence). V lost 3 bases and J 4 bases, leaving 9 bases between the germline ends. CDR3 in amino acids: CSASGGVYGYTF. For the CDR3, the DNA is TGCAGTGCTAGCGGGGGGGTCTATGGCTACACCTTC.

The V gene is TRBV24-1, the J gene TRBJ1-1; tentative D call: TRBD1 (6 bases). The CDR3 consists of 14 residues. From germline, CDR1 is KGHDR and CDR2 SFDVKD. With 0 bases removed from V and 10 bases from J, the gap between germline ends came to 14 bases. CDR3 amino acids: CATSDLDGGRGAFF. As DNA, the CDR3 is TGTGCCACCAGTGATTTGGATGGGGGGCGCGGAGCTTTCTTT.

The chain carries TRBV9 and TRBJ2-3, with 13 positions matching TRBD2. The CDR3 runs to 22 residues. Germline values: CDR1 SGDLS, CDR2 YYNGEE. The J segment lost 14 bases and the V segment lost 0 bases, leaving 30 bases of the junction unmatched. DNA for the CDR3: TGTGCCAGCAGCGTAGTTCTTCCAGAAAGACTAGCGGGAGGAGATGGGGACAGATACGCGTATTTT. Its protein is CASSVVLPERLAGGDGDRYAYF.

This clonotype appeared a single time. The rearrangement uses TRBV4-2 and TRBJ2-3; unclear D gene. The germline CDR1 and CDR2 sequences are LGHNA and YNFKEQ. The CDR3 runs 14 residues. V was cut by 2 bases and J by 3 bases, with 9 bases left in between. Here the CDR3 DNA reads TGTGCCAGCAGCCAACCTGGCTTTACAGATACGCAGTATTTT. Its protein product is CASSQPGFTDTQYF.

The chain recombines TRBV4-1 with TRBJ2-1; 10 nucleotides line up with TRBD2. Germline V gives CDR1 MGHRA, CDR2 YSYEKL. The length of the CDR3 is 15 residues. V lost 1 base, J lost 5 bases, and 2 bases stayed unmatched. CDR3 bases: TGCGCCAGCAGCCAAGGGGGACTAGCGCACAATGAGCAGTTCTTC. Protein sequence: CASSQGGLAHNEQFF.

This clonotype appeared a few times. The chain carries TRBV12-3 or TRBV12-4 and TRBJ1-4; D gene uncertain. Trimming shortened V by 7 bases and J by 8 bases, and 17 bases separated the two germline ends. This CDR3 has 14 amino acids. The CDR3 loop is CASTRGGLGEKLFF. The CDR3, as DNA: TGTGCCAGCACCCGCGGCGGGTTAGGCGAAAAACTGTTTTTT.

The V gene is TRBV10-1, the J gene TRBJ2-1; D call uncertain. Judging by the DNA end, TRBJ2-7 fits better; the J call may be wrong. Germline assignment: CDR1 WNHNN and CDR2 SYGVQD (reference sequence). The CDR3 totals 14 residues. This CDR3 reads CASSETSAGNEQYF. The CDR3 nucleotides are TGCGCCAGCAGTGAAACCTCGGCAGGTAACGAGCAGTACTTC.

This clonotype has only a few counts. The chain links TRBV5-1 to TRBJ2-7; 7 nucleotides align to TRBD2. J lost 7 bases, V lost 0 bases, and 7 bases had no gene match. CDR3 length equals 14 residues. Per germline, CDR1 SGHRS and CDR2 YFSETQ. The CDR3 loop reads CASSLDGRPREQYF. Here the CDR3 DNA reads TGCGCCAGCAGCTTGGACGGGAGGCCACGGGAGCAGTACTTC.